The 31 T cell receptor beta chains below come from one sample, sequenced in a study of regulatory T cells in long-lasting Graves disease. Construction of the TCR beta libraries employed iRepertoire HTBI primers in conjunction with Arm-PCR of CDR3 regions. TCRdb analysed the multiplex PCR reads with MiXCR anew, one entry per CDR3 protein. The sample holds about 320,000 distinct CDR3 sequences, roughly 18% seen once. Specified time point: newly diagnosed GD, antithyroid drugs for less than 3 months. RNA isolated from PBMCs was used to make the TCR library. Source: peripheral blood mononuclear cells (PBMCs), taken at new diagnosis, from a patient treated with antithyroid drugs. These receptors all stem from a female donor with Graves disease.

There are many counts of this clonotype. J is TRBJ2-1 and V is TRBV6-1; 8 positions agree with TRBD2. V dropped 4 bases and J dropped 6; count of bases not matched to a gene: 8. CDR1 MNHNS and CDR2 SASEGT come from the germline V gene. The CDR3 runs 15 residues. In DNA form, the CDR3 reads TGTGCCAGCAGTGTCTCCGGGACTAGTAGCAATGAGCAGTTCTTC. This codes for CASSVSGTSSNEQFF.

This clonotype has a count of ten or more. This chain links TRBV9 with TRBJ1-4, with 7 nucleotides matching TRBD1. The germline V gene has CDR1 SGDLS and CDR2 YYNGEE. There are 16 residues in the CDR3. Trimming removed 0 bases from V and 5 bases from J; junction bases left unmatched: 7. The CDR3 sequence is CASSVGDRGQNEKLFF. The CDR3 coding sequence is TGTGCCAGCAGCGTAGGCGATAGGGGGCAAAATGAAAAACTGTTTTTT.

This clonotype was found many times. The chain uses TRBV11-3 and TRBJ2-3, with D unclear. This CDR3 is 11 amino acids long. Germline V gene sequence: CDR1 SGHNT, CDR2 YENEEA. With 8 bases removed from V and 4 bases from J, the gap between germline ends came to 7 bases. The CDR3 region is CASGRADTQYF. CDR3 sequence (DNA): TGTGCCAGCGGAAGGGCAGATACGCAGTATTTT.

The chain joins TRBV19 to TRBJ2-2; 11 positions agree with TRBD1. The CDR3 covers 19 residues. Germline CDR1 reads LNHDA; CDR2 reads SQIVND (reference sequence). The J segment lost 1 base and the V segment lost 5 bases, leaving 12 bases of the junction unmatched. As DNA, the CDR3 is TGTGCCAGTAGTGCGCCGGGACAGGGGGGATTCATGAACACCGGGGAGCTGTTTTTT. It specifies CASSAPGQGGFMNTGELFF. Combining the CDR3 with reference TRBV19 and TRBJ2-2 gives the whole variable domain DGGITQSPKYLFRKEGQNVTLSCEQNLNHDAMYWYRQDPGQGLRLIYYSQIVNDFQKGDIAEGYSVSREKKESFPLTVTSAQKNPTAFYLCASSAPGQGGFMNTGELFFGEGSRLTVL.

This clonotype was found a few times. V is TRBV25-1 and J is TRBJ2-1, with no clear D. Germline V gives CDR1 MGHDK, CDR2 SYGVNS. This CDR3 spans 13 amino acids. V was trimmed by 3 bases and J by 9 bases, leaving 12 bases between them. CDR3 loop: CASSEARSPEQFF. CDR3 sequence (DNA): TGTGCCAGCAGTGAGGCGCGGTCGCCTGAGCAGTTCTTC. The whole variable domain, filled in from reference TRBV25-1 and TRBJ2-1, reads EADIYQTPRYLVIGTGKKITLECSQTMGHDKMYWYQQDPGMELHLIHYSYGVNSTEKGDLSSESTVSRIRTEHFPLTLESARPSHTSQYLCASSEARSPEQFFGPGTRLTVL.

This clonotype was seen repeatedly, ten times or more. This chain connects TRBV10-3 to TRBJ1-3; the D is unclear. V shed 3 bases and J shed 0 bases, with 9 bases lying between them. This CDR3 contains 15 residues. Per the germline V gene, CDR1 is ENHRY and CDR2 is SYGVKD. This chain's CDR3 is CAISDAQTSGNTIYF. For the CDR3, the DNA is TGTGCCATCAGTGATGCACAGACCTCTGGAAACACCATATATTTT.

This chain links TRBV30 with TRBJ2-5; weak D call: TRBD1 (6 bases). V lost 5 bases and J 1 base, leaving 14 bases between the germline ends. Germline-derived CDR1 and CDR2 are GTSNPN and SVGIG (reference sequence). This CDR3 comprises 14 residues. The chain's CDR3 is CAWGVGGGQETQYF. The CDR3 region has the DNA TGTGCCTGGGGCGTTGGGGGCGGCCAAGAGACCCAGTACTTC.

This clonotype was found once. V and J are TRBV11-2 and TRBJ1-3, with D unclear. Germline assignment: CDR1 SGHAT and CDR2 FQNNGV. CDR3 length equals 17 residues. Deletions cut 5 bases from V and 0 bases from J, with 17 bases between. CDR3 protein: CASSRWERADSGNTIYF. The CDR3, as DNA: TGTGCCAGCAGCCGATGGGAGCGGGCGGACTCTGGAAACACCATATATTTT.

This clonotype was observed at least ten times. This rearrangement joins TRBV25-1 to TRBJ1-6; maybe TRBD1 (5 bases). V lost 1 base and J 9 bases, leaving 13 bases between the germline ends. The CDR3 runs 15 residues. Germline lookup yields CDR1 MGHDK and CDR2 SYGVNS. For the CDR3, the DNA is TGTGCCAGCAGTGAATTCGGGGCCGGGGGTTCACCCCTCCACTTT. Translated: CASSEFGAGGSPLHF.

This clonotype was seen ten or more times. The J gene is TRBJ2-1, the V gene TRBV24-1; 13 positions match TRBD2. There are 18 residues in the CDR3. V gave up 0 bases and J gave up 5 bases; unmatched junction bases: 6. Germline values: CDR1 KGHDR, CDR2 SFDVKD. Here the CDR3 reads CATSDLGTSGAADNEQFF. DNA of the CDR3: TGTGCCACCAGTGATTTGGGGACTAGCGGGGCTGCCGACAATGAGCAGTTCTTC.

This clonotype was seen many times. This chain links TRBV2 with TRBJ1-2; no reliable D call. This CDR3 has 11 amino acids. The germline CDR1 and CDR2 sequences are SNHLY and FYNNEI. V was shortened by 2 bases and J by 9 bases, with 7 bases between the two germline ends. Here the CDR3 reads CASSEKHRYTF. The CDR3 DNA reads TGTGCCAGCAGTGAAAAGCATCGCTACACCTTC.

This clonotype was counted only a few times. The chain recombines TRBV19 with TRBJ1-1; no definite D call. Trimming shortened V by 2 bases and J by 5 bases, and 6 bases separated the two germline ends. CDR3 size: 12 residues. Germline V gives CDR1 LNHDA, CDR2 SQIVND (reference sequence). DNA of the CDR3: TGTGCCAGTAGTATATCCGAGACTGAAGCTTTCTTT. It codes for CASSISETEAFF.

Only a few counts were recorded for this clonotype. The genes are TRBV19 and TRBJ1-1; 8 positions match TRBD1. CDR1 and CDR2 from the germline V gene are LNHDA and SQIVND (reference sequence). CDR3 size: 14 residues. V shed 3 bases, J shed 3 bases, and the junction held 3 bases outside the gene matches. DNA for the CDR3: TGTGCCAGTAGTATCACAGGGGGTGACACTGAAGCTTTCTTT. Protein product: CASSITGGDTEAFF.

This clonotype was picked up many times. This chain uses TRBV11-2 with TRBJ2-1; 9 positions agree with TRBD2. The CDR3 consists of 16 residues. From germline, CDR1 is SGHAT and CDR2 FQNNGV. V lost 5 bases and J lost 7; bases outside the gene matches: 12. CDR3 residues: CASSTPRREGPNEQFF. DNA for the CDR3: TGTGCCAGCAGCACCCCACGGCGGGAGGGCCCTAATGAGCAGTTCTTC.

CDR3 bases: TGTGCCAGCAGTCTTCCGTGGCCTGGACAGGGGCTTGGAGGGCCCGGAAACACCATATATTTT. It encodes CASSLPWPGQGLGGPGNTIYF. The chain links TRBV11-3 to TRBJ1-3, with TRBD1 identical over 9 bases. V was clipped by 6 bases and J by 4 bases; unmatched bases: 25. Germline V gene data show CDR1 as SGHNT and CDR2 as YENEEA. This CDR3 is built from 21 residues.

This clonotype was observed many times. The rearrangement links TRBV11-2 to TRBJ2-2; a weak D match, TRBD2 (6 bases). With 4 bases removed from V and 3 bases from J, the gap between germline ends came to 18 bases. The length of the CDR3 is 17 residues. Germline CDR1 reads SGHAT; CDR2 reads FQNNGV. CDR3 in amino acids: CASSSAPSARDTGELFF. CDR3 bases: TGTGCCAGCAGCTCAGCCCCTAGCGCCAGAGACACCGGGGAGCTGTTTTTT. The full variable domain, completed using reference TRBV11-2 and TRBJ2-2, is EAGVAQSPRYKIIEKRQSVAFWCNPISGHATLYWYQQILGQGPKLLIQFQNNGVVDDSQLPKDRFSAERLKGVDSTLKIQPAKLEDSAVYLCASSSAPSARDTGELFFGEGSRLTVL.

This clonotype was observed many times. The chain employs TRBV28 and TRBJ2-7, with D possibly TRBD2 on 8 matching bases. Germline V gene sequence: CDR1 MDHEN, CDR2 SYDVKM. V dropped 5 bases and J dropped 2 bases, with 19 bases sitting between them. The CDR3 has 16 residues. The CDR3 DNA follows: TGTGCCAGCAGTCCCAGCGGGGGTCAGGGGGCCTACGAGCAGTACTTC. The encoded protein is CASSPSGGQGAYEQYF.

CDR3 nucleotides: TGTGCCAGCAGCCAGCCCAATGCCCACCTCACCGGGGAGCTGTTTTTT. Translating gives CASSQPNAHLTGELFF. The chain uses TRBV14 and TRBJ2-2, with no clear D. Germline-derived CDR1 and CDR2 are SGHDN and FVKESK. The length of the CDR3 is 16 residues. Trimming cost V 3 bases and J 4 bases, with 15 bases left between them.

The table lists this clonotype with many counts. The chain links TRBV11-2 to TRBJ2-1, with D perhaps TRBD2 (6 bases). The CDR3 loop spans 13 amino acids. Trimming took off 1 base at V and 9 bases at J, with 10 bases between the two ends. The germline gives CDR1 SGHAT, CDR2 FQNNGV. The CDR3 here is CASSLAGEFEQFF. CDR3 bases: TGTGCCAGCAGCTTAGCGGGAGAGTTTGAGCAGTTCTTC.

This clonotype was detected a few times. With a much larger clone just one base away, this may be a read error. The rearrangement uses TRBV20-1 and TRBJ1-1; the D is unclear. This CDR3 region has 15 residues. Looked up from germline, CDR1 is DFQATT and CDR2 is SNEGSKA (reference sequence). V lost 5 bases, J lost 10 bases, and 26 bases lay in between. In DNA form, the CDR3 reads TGCAGTGCTTCCGACCCCGTTTCGGGGAGCCCTGGAGCTTTCTTT. Residues: CSASDPVSGSPGAFF.

In its sample, this clonotype was seen many times. The genes are TRBV20-1 and TRBJ2-5; no clear D. From germline, CDR1 is DFQATT and CDR2 SNEGSKA (reference sequence). The CDR3 is 14 residues long. Trimming left V 3 bases short and J 3 bases short, with 14 bases between. Here the CDR3 DNA reads TGCAGTGCTAGTTCCGGGTCAATAGAAGAGACCCAGTACTTC. Protein product: CSASSGSIEETQYF.

This clonotype has ten or more counts. V gene TRBV10-2 combines with J gene TRBJ1-5, with 7 bases that match TRBD1. Trimming at V came to 6 bases and at J to 4 bases, leaving 3 bases not matched to a gene. CDR1 and CDR2 (germline): WSHSY, SAAADI. The CDR3 loop spans 13 amino acids. The CDR3 DNA reads as TGCGCCAGCAGGACAGGGCAGAATCAGCCCCAGCATTTT. Translated: CASRTGQNQPQHF.

In this sample, this clonotype turned up a few times. A clone one base away is much larger, so this may be a read error. The gene calls are TRBV7-9 and TRBJ2-7; maybe TRBD1 (6 bases). Germline CDR1 reads SEHNR; CDR2 reads FQNEAQ (reference sequence). The CDR3 consists of 13 residues. The CDR3 reads CAGLRDTPYELYF. The CDR3 DNA sequence: TGTGCCGGCCTAAGGGACACTCCCTACGAGCTGTACTTC.

This clonotype was seen many times. V and J are TRBV7-9 and TRBJ2-1; TRBD2 aligns across 10 bases. The CDR3 extends over 15 amino acids. Germline CDR1 SEHNR, CDR2 FQNEAQ (reference sequence). V was pared by 1 base and J by 3 bases, with 0 bases of the junction left unmatched. CDR3 nucleotides: TGTGCCAGCAGCTTAGGACTAGCGGGCTACAATGAGCAGTTCTTC. Translated, it gives CASSLGLAGYNEQFF.

This clonotype was seen many times. J is TRBJ1-6 and V is TRBV6-4; D perhaps matches TRBD1 (5 bases). Trimming pared 3 bases from V and 7 bases from J, leaving 7 bases between. The CDR3 is made up of 13 amino acids. In germline, CDR1 is MRHNA, CDR2 SNTAGT. This CDR3 reads CASSENRNSPLHF. In DNA form, the CDR3 reads TGTGCCAGCAGTGAGAACAGGAATTCACCCCTCCACTTT.

This clonotype came up many times. The V call is TRBV28, the J call TRBJ1-1; D is unresolved. The germline V gene has CDR1 MDHEN and CDR2 SYDVKM. The V end lost 5 bases, the J end lost 10 bases, and 23 bases lay between the germline ends. The CDR3 totals 15 residues. The chain's CDR3 is CASSPSDFLVWGAFF. In DNA form, the CDR3 reads TGTGCCAGCAGTCCCTCGGACTTCCTCGTATGGGGAGCTTTCTTT.

The V call is TRBV20-1, the J call TRBJ1-2; maybe TRBD1 (5 bases). Germline V gene lookup returns CDR1 DFQATT and CDR2 SNEGSKA (reference sequence). V gave up 4 bases and J gave up 2 bases, with 8 bases separating them. The CDR3 covers 12 residues. The CDR3, as DNA: TGCAGTGCTATAGGGGAGAACTATGGCTACACCTTC. Residues: CSAIGENYGYTF.

This clonotype was detected many times. J is TRBJ2-7 and V is TRBV12-3 or TRBV12-4, with D unclear. This CDR3 has 13 residues. Trimming stripped 5 bases from V and 2 bases from J, with 10 bases between. The CDR3 region is CASSPKATYEQYF. For the CDR3, the DNA is TGTGCCAGCAGTCCGAAAGCCACCTACGAGCAGTACTTC.

This clonotype was detected ten times or more. The J gene is TRBJ2-3, the V gene TRBV11-2, with D possibly matching TRBD2 (7 bases). There are 15 residues in the CDR3. Deletions cut 0 bases from V and 6 bases from J, with 13 bases between. Germline V CDR1 and CDR2: SGHAT, FQNNGV. Here the CDR3 reads CASSLEGAGADTQYF. The DNA of the CDR3 is TGTGCCAGCAGCTTAGAGGGGGCGGGGGCCGATACGCAGTATTTT.

This clonotype was recorded at least ten times. CDR3 coding DNA: TGTGCCAGCAGTCCTACCTGGGGGGGAGATCAGCCCCAGCATTTT. This gives the protein CASSPTWGGDQPQHF. The gene calls are TRBV27 and TRBJ1-5; a weak D match, TRBD1 (5 bases). Germline loops: CDR1 MNHEY, CDR2 SMNVEV (reference sequence). V shed 5 bases and J shed 5 bases, with 16 bases lying between them. This CDR3 has 15 residues.

Many counts were recorded for this clonotype. The V and J genes are TRBV12-3 or TRBV12-4 and TRBJ2-1; D is possibly TRBD1 or TRBD2 (5 bases each). CDR3 length: 14 amino acids. Deletions cut 10 bases from V and 4 bases from J, with 17 bases between. CDR3 bases: TGTGCCACCCACAGGAGGTTCACTTACAATGAGCAGTTCTTC. Its protein product is CATHRRFTYNEQFF.